Below are 26 T cell receptor beta chains sequenced from a single sample in a study of post-analysis software for immune sequencing data. Study-wide results and caveats: Controls showed lower frequencies than patients for five or six TRBV segments, and TRBV5-6, TRBV5-1 and TRBV20-1 were among these.

Antigen specificity for these receptors is unknown. The TCR beta cDNA libraries carried unique molecular identifiers. TCRdb reprocessed the PCR reads via MiXCR and lists one record per CDR3 protein. The sample holds hundreds of thousands of distinct CDR3 sequences, just under 30% seen once. Sequences were obtained from blood. The receptors stem from a girl aged 10 to 17 with multiple sclerosis.

The rearrangement joins TRBV4-1 to TRBJ2-1; no clear D gene. V lost 1 base and J 2 bases, leaving 15 bases between the germline ends. The CDR3 totals 17 residues. Germline loops: CDR1 MGHRA, CDR2 YSYEKL. The CDR3 nucleotides read TGCGCCAGCAGCCAAGGGGCAGCGAAAACCACCTACAATGAGCAGTTCTTC. Translated, it gives CASSQGAAKTTYNEQFF.

This clonotype has just a few counts. The chain recombines TRBV29-1 with TRBJ2-5; possible D gene TRBD1, 5 bases. CDR1 is SQVTM, CDR2 ANQGSEA, per germline. The CDR3 is made up of 13 amino acids. Trimming shortened V by 5 bases and J by 2 bases, and 12 bases separated the two germline ends. CDR3 nucleotides: TGCAGCGTTTTTAGGGGTCGACAAGAGACCCAGTACTTC. This codes for CSVFRGRQETQYF.

This clonotype has a handful of counts. V usage is TRBV27 and J usage is TRBJ1-2; the match to TRBD1 covers 8 bases. Germline CDR1 is MNHEY and CDR2 is SMNVEV (reference sequence). The CDR3 sequence is 13 residues long. After removal of 6 bases from V and 8 bases from J, the junction contained 8 bases not matched to a gene. The CDR3 region has the DNA TGTGCCAGCAGCCTCCAGGGGGCGAGGGGCTACACCTTC. Its translation is CASSLQGARGYTF.

The count of this clonotype is one. This rearrangement joins TRBV5-1 to TRBJ2-6; 10 nucleotides line up with TRBD1. V lost 4 bases, J lost 1 base, and 11 bases stayed unmatched. The V gene's germline CDR1 is SGHRS and CDR2 YFSETQ. The CDR3 runs to 19 residues. CDR3 protein: CASSGSTGGQVSGANVLTF. DNA of the CDR3: TGCGCCAGCAGCGGATCGACAGGGGGCCAGGTGTCTGGGGCCAACGTCCTGACTTTC. Full variable domain (outside the CDR3, taken from reference TRBV5-1 and TRBJ2-6): KAGVTQTPRYLIKTRGQQVTLSCSPISGHRSVSWYQQTPGQGLQFLFEYFSETQRNKGNFPGRFSGRQFSNSRSEMNVSTLELGDSALYLCASSGSTGGQVSGANVLTFGAGSRLTVL.

CDR3 nucleotide sequence: TGTGCCAGCAGCTTAGGAGGTAGCGGGGGGCCGGTAGATACGCAGTATTTT. Residues: CASSLGGSGGPVDTQYF. The rearrangement joins TRBV7-2 to TRBJ2-3; 10 nucleotides agree with TRBD2. V lost 1 base to trimming and J lost 5 bases; unmatched junction nucleotides: 9. Germline assignment: CDR1 SGHTA and CDR2 FQGNSA. The CDR3 has 17 residues.

This clonotype turned up a few times. The rearrangement joins TRBV9 to TRBJ2-7, with unresolved D. This CDR3 has 14 residues. Germline V lookup: CDR1 SGDLS, CDR2 YYNGEE. V lost 0 bases, J lost 2 bases, and 9 bases lay in between. The CDR3 DNA reads as TGTGCCAGCAGCGTAGCAGGCCCCCCCTACGAGCAGTACTTC. It encodes CASSVAGPPYEQYF.

The chain couples TRBV27 to TRBJ2-7; D might be TRBD2 (5 bases). Germline V gives CDR1 MNHEY, CDR2 SMNVEV (reference sequence). Deletions cut 6 bases from V and 0 bases from J, with 15 bases between. CDR3 size: 15 residues. The DNA for the CDR3 is TGTGCCAGCAGCCCCTGGGCGGGCCTCTCCTACGAGCAGTACTTC. Translation: CASSPWAGLSYEQYF.

This clonotype was counted many times. This rearrangement joins TRBV5-1 to TRBJ2-7; 7 bases map to TRBD1. Germline V lookup: CDR1 SGHRS, CDR2 YFSETQ. CDR3 size: 15 residues. Trimming cost V 0 bases and J 0 bases; bases outside gene matches: 3. This chain's CDR3 is CASSLGTGDSYEQYF. CDR3 DNA sequence: TGCGCCAGCAGCTTGGGAACAGGGGACTCCTACGAGCAGTACTTC.

This sequence joins TRBV4-3 and TRBJ2-7; 8 bases are a match to TRBD1. This CDR3 spans 16 amino acids. Germline CDR1 and CDR2: LGHNA and YSLEER. With 0 bases clipped from V and 2 bases from J, the junction kept 6 bases outside the gene matches. DNA for the CDR3: TGCGCCAGCAGCCAAGATAGGACAGGGTGGACCTACGAGCAGTACTTC. Amino acids: CASSQDRTGWTYEQYF.

The gene calls are TRBV4-1 and TRBJ1-6; 8 bases fit TRBD1. V shed 0 bases, J shed 7 bases, and the junction held 5 bases outside the gene matches. The CDR3 contains 16 residues. Germline V lookup: CDR1 MGHRA, CDR2 YSYEKL. As DNA, the CDR3 is TGCGCCAGCAGCCAAGAGGAGGACAGGGAAAATTCACCCCTCCACTTT. This codes for CASSQEEDRENSPLHF.

There are a few counts of this clonotype. At one end, the junction sequence differs from germline, possibly due to a read error. This rearrangement joins TRBV9 to TRBJ2-5, with D perhaps TRBD1 (5 bases). CDR3 length: 13 residues. Per germline, CDR1 SGDLS and CDR2 YYNGEE. The chain's CDR3 is CAGSVSGWETQYF. CDR3 bases: TGTGCCGGCAGCGTATCAGGGTGGGAGACCCAGTACTTC.

The CDR3 is CSAIKRSYEQYF. The DNA for the CDR3 is TGCAGTGCCATAAAAAGGTCCTACGAGCAGTACTTC. The genes are TRBV20-1 and TRBJ2-7; D unclear. The CDR3 covers 12 residues. Germline CDR1 is DFQATT and CDR2 is SNEGSKA (reference sequence). The germline V and J ends were trimmed by 6 bases and 1 base, with 10 bases remaining between them.

The chain links TRBV18 to TRBJ2-6; D might be TRBD1 (6 bases). The germline CDR1 and CDR2 sequences are KGHSH and LQKENI. Trimming removed 1 base from V and 2 bases from J, with 15 bases in between. The CDR3 is 18 amino acids. The CDR3 region has the DNA TGTGCCAGCTCACCACTGGGGACATCTTTGCCTGGGGCCAACGTCCTGACTTTC. This codes for CASSPLGTSLPGANVLTF.

The rearrangement joins TRBV12-3 or TRBV12-4 to TRBJ1-5, with a tentative D call TRBD1 (5 bases). CDR3 length: 17 amino acids. The V end was cut by 3 bases, the J end by 2 bases, with 17 bases between. The CDR3 protein is CASSFRGVGRGNQPQHF. CDR3 in DNA: TGTGCCAGCAGTTTTCGGGGGGTTGGACGGGGCAATCAGCCCCAGCATTTT.

The chain has TRBV18 and TRBJ1-5; D is unresolved. Germline V CDR1 and CDR2: KGHSH, LQKENI. Trimming shortened V by 3 bases and J by 6 bases, and 9 bases separated the two germline ends. The CDR3 consists of 13 residues. CDR3 in DNA: TGTGCCAGCTCACCTGAGGAGGGTCAGCCCCAGCATTTT. Translating gives CASSPEEGQPQHF.

This clonotype was seen more than once but under ten times. The chain links TRBV10-2 to TRBJ2-1, with TRBD1 matching 7 bases. This CDR3 region has 12 residues. With 7 bases clipped from V and 8 bases from J, the junction kept 5 bases outside the gene matches. The germline V gene encodes CDR1 WSHSY and CDR2 SAAADI. In DNA form, the CDR3 reads TGCGCCAGCACCACAGGGGCCCATGAGCAGTTCTTC. Amino acid sequence: CASTTGAHEQFF.

The rearrangement links TRBV7-2 to TRBJ1-1, with D hard to call. Trimming removed 3 bases from V and 1 base from J, with 9 bases in between. Germline loops: CDR1 SGHTA, CDR2 FQGNSA. CDR3 size: 14 residues. CDR3 DNA: TGTGCCAGCAGCTTGCGACGGACGAACACTGAAGCTTTCTTT. Translation gives CASSLRRTNTEAFF. The full variable domain, its missing parts supplied by reference TRBV7-2 and TRBJ1-1, is GAGVSQSPSNKVTEKGKDVELRCDPISGHTALYWYRQSLGQGLEFLIYFQGNSAPDKSGLPSDRFSAERTGGSVSTLTIQRTQQEDSAVYLCASSLRRTNTEAFFGQGTRLTVV.

This clonotype has only one observation. The rearrangement uses TRBV12-3 or TRBV12-4 and TRBJ2-3; 8 bases match TRBD2. The CDR3 has 15 amino acids. V lost 2 bases, J lost 5 bases, and 6 bases stayed unmatched. CDR3 amino acids: CASSLKRERLDTQYF. Written as DNA, the CDR3 is TGTGCCAGCAGTTTAAAGCGGGAGAGACTAGATACGCAGTATTTT.

This clonotype has more than one count but fewer than ten. V gene TRBV18 combines with J gene TRBJ2-3; D not certain. This CDR3 has 14 amino acids. Trimming removed 6 bases at V and 0 bases at J, with 10 bases between. Germline V gives CDR1 KGHSH, CDR2 LQKENI. This chain's CDR3 is CASSTLSSTDTQYF. In nucleotides, the CDR3 is TGTGCCAGCTCTACGCTGTCTAGCACAGATACGCAGTATTTT. Combining the CDR3 with reference TRBV18 and TRBJ2-3 gives the whole variable domain NAGVMQNPRHLVRRRGQEARLRCSPMKGHSHVYWYRQLPEEGLKFMVYLQKENIIDESGMPKERFSAEFPKEGPSILRIQQVVRGDSAAYFCASSTLSSTDTQYFGPGTRLTVL.

This clonotype came up a few times. The J gene is TRBJ2-1, the V gene TRBV3-1; 7 bases match TRBD2. After removal of 2 bases from V and 6 bases from J, the junction contained 4 bases not matched to a gene. This CDR3 has 14 residues. CDR1 and CDR2 (germline): LGHDT, YNNKEL (reference sequence). CDR3 DNA: TGTGCCAGCAGCCAAAGGCCTAGCGGCAATGAGCAGTTCTTC. Protein product: CASSQRPSGNEQFF.

The CDR3 spells CASSQGTGIGETQYF. The CDR3 bases are TGCGCCAGCAGCCAAGGGACAGGGATTGGTGAGACCCAGTACTTC. This rearrangement joins TRBV4-1 to TRBJ2-5; 8 positions agree with TRBD1. CDR3 size: 15 residues. Losses at the gene ends were 1 base for V and 5 bases for J; bases not matched to a gene: 6. Germline CDR1 MGHRA, CDR2 YSYEKL.

J is TRBJ2-1 and V is TRBV12-5; TRBD1 aligns across 9 bases. V trimming: 4 bases; J trimming: 8 bases; junction bases outside the gene matches: 6. The CDR3 has 14 amino acids. Germline CDR1 reads LGHNT; CDR2 reads FRNRAP. The CDR3 spells CASGSGTGLHEQFF. The CDR3 bases are TGTGCTAGTGGTTCTGGGACAGGGTTGCATGAGCAGTTCTTC.

This clonotype occurred a few times. The gene calls are TRBV20-1 and TRBJ2-3; 10 nucleotides line up with TRBD2. V gave up 3 bases and J gave up 1 base; unmatched junction bases: 4. The CDR3 spans 15 residues. Germline V gene lookup returns CDR1 DFQATT and CDR2 SNEGSKA (reference sequence). Here the CDR3 DNA reads TGCAGTGCTAGCCTTGGGACTAGCGGCACAGATACGCAGTATTTT. This translates into CSASLGTSGTDTQYF.

On this clonotype itself: A much larger clone differs by one base, so this may be a read error. This CDR3 is missing its conserved last phenylalanine or tryptophan, likely due to a read error. The rearrangement joins TRBV7-2 to TRBJ2-5; TRBD2 matches 14 bases. CDR3 length equals 16 residues. Germline V gene data show CDR1 as SGHTA and CDR2 as FQGNSA. V shed 5 bases and J 4 bases; nucleotides not matched to a gene: 6. CDR3 loop: CASSGLGLAGVETQYC. DNA for the CDR3: TGTGCCAGCAGCGGACTGGGACTAGCGGGAGTAGAGACCCAGTACTGC.

This clonotype has only a few counts. The chain links TRBV20-1 to TRBJ2-3; 7 nucleotides align to TRBD2. The V and J ends lost 5 bases and 1 base, in that order; junction bases with no gene match: 15. The CDR3 sequence is 17 residues long. Germline V CDR1 and CDR2: DFQATT, SNEGSKA (reference sequence). The CDR3 loop reads CSAAAASGHWGTDTQYF. In DNA, the CDR3 is TGCAGTGCTGCGGCGGCTAGCGGCCATTGGGGCACAGATACGCAGTATTTT.

This chain connects TRBV5-1 to TRBJ1-6, with 10 bases lining up with TRBD1. V trimming: 4 bases; J trimming: 4 bases; junction bases outside the gene matches: 14. This CDR3 is 19 amino acids long. Germline-derived CDR1 and CDR2 are SGHRS and YFSETQ. CDR3 DNA: TGCGCCAGCAGCCACGGGACAGGGGACATCAGCCCTTATAATTCACCCCTCCACTTT. This translates into CASSHGTGDISPYNSPLHF. Based on the CDR3 plus reference TRBV5-1 and TRBJ1-6, the full variable domain is KAGVTQTPRYLIKTRGQQVTLSCSPISGHRSVSWYQQTPGQGLQFLFEYFSETQRNKGNFPGRFSGRQFSNSRSEMNVSTLELGDSALYLCASSHGTGDISPYNSPLHFGNGTRLTVT.